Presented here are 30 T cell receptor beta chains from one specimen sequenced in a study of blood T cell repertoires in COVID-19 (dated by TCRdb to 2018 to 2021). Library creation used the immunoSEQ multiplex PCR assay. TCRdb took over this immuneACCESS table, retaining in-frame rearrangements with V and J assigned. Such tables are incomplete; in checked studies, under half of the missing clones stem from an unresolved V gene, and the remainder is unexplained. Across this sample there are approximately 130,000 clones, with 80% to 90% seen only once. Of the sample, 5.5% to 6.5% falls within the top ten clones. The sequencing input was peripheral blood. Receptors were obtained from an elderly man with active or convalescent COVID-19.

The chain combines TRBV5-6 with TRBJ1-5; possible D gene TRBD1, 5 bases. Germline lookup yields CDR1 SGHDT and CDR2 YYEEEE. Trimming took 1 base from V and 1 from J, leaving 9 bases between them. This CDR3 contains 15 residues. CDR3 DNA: TGTGCCAGCAGCTTGTCCAGGGTCAGCAATCAGCCCCAGCATTTT. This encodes CASSLSRVSNQPQHF.

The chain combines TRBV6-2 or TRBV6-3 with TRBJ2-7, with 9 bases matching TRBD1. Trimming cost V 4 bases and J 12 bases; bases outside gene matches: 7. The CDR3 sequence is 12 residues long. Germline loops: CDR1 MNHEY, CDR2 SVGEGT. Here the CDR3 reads CASSSPDRGSYF. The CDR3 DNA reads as TGTGCCAGCAGTTCCCCCGACAGGGGGTCGTACTTC.

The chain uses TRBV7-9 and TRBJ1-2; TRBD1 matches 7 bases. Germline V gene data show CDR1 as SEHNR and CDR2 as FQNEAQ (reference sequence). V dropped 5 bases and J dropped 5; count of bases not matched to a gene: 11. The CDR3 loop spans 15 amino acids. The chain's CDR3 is CASSQTSGTAYGYTF. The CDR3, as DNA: TGTGCCAGCAGCCAGACATCCGGGACAGCATATGGCTACACCTTC. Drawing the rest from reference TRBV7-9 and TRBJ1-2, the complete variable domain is DTGVSQNPRHKITKRGQNVTFRCDPISEHNRLYWYRQTLGQGPEFLTYFQNEAQLEKSRLLSDRFSAERPKGSFSTLEIQRTEQGDSAMYLCASSQTSGTAYGYTFGSGTRLTVV.

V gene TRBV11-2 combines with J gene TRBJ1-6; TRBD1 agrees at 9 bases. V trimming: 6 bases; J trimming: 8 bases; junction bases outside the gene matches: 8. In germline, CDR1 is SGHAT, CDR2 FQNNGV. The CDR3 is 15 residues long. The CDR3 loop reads CASRVGDRDDSPLHF. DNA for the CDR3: TGTGCCAGCAGGGTCGGGGACAGGGACGATTCACCCCTCCACTTT.

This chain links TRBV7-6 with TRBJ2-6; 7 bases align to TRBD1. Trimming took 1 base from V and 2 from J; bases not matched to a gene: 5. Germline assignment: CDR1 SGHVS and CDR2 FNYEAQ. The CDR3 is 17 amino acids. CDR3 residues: CASSLGNRGAGANVLTF. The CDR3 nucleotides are TGTGCCAGCAGCTTAGGAAACAGGGGAGCTGGGGCCAACGTCCTGACTTTC.

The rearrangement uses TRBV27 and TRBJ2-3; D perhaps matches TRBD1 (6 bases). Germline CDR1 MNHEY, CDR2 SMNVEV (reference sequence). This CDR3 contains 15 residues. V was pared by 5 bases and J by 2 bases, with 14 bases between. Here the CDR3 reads CASSPRTVLTDTQYF. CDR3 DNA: TGTGCCAGCAGTCCCAGGACAGTACTCACAGATACGCAGTATTTT.

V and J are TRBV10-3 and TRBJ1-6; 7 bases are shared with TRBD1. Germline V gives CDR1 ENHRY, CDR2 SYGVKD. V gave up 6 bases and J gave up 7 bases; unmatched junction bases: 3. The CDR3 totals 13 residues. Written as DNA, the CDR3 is TGTGCCATCAGGACAGGGACCAATTCACCCCTCCACTTT. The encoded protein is CAIRTGTNSPLHF.

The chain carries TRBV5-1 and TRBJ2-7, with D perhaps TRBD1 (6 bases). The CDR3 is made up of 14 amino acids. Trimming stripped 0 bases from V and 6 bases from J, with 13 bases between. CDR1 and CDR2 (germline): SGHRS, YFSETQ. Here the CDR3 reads CASSLAGTGSEQYF. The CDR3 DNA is TGCGCCAGCAGCTTGGCGGGAACAGGGTCCGAGCAGTACTTC. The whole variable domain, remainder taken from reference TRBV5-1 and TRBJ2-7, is KAGVTQTPRYLIKTRGQQVTLSCSPISGHRSVSWYQQTPGQGLQFLFEYFSETQRNKGNFPGRFSGRQFSNSRSEMNVSTLELGDSALYLCASSLAGTGSEQYFGPGTRLTVT.

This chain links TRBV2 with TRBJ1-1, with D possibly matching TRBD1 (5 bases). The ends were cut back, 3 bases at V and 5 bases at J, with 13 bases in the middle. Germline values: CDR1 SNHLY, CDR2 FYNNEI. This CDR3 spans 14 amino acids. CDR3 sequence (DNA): TGTGCCAGCAGTGAGGCGGGGGGGTGGACTGAAGCTTTCTTT. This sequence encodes CASSEAGGWTEAFF.

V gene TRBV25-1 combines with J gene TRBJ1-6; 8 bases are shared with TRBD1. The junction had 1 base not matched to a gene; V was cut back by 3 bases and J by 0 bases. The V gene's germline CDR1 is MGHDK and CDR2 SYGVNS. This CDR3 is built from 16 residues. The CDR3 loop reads CASSDTGGSYNSPLHF. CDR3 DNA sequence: TGTGCCAGCAGTGATACAGGGGGCTCCTATAATTCACCCCTCCACTTT.

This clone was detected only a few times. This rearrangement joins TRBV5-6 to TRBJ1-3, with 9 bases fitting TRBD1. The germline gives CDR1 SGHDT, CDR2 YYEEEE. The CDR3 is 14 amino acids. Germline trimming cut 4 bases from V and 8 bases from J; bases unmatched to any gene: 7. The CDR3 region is CASSIGTGRDTIYF. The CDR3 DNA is TGTGCCAGCAGCATTGGGACAGGGAGGGACACCATATATTTT.

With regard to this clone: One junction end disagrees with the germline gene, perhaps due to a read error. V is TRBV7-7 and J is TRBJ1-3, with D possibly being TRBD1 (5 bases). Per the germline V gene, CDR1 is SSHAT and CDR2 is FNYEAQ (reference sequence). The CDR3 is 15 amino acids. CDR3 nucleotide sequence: TGTGCTAGCAGCTTGACGGCGGGGCCTGGAAACACCATATATTTT. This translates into CASSLTAGPGNTIYF.

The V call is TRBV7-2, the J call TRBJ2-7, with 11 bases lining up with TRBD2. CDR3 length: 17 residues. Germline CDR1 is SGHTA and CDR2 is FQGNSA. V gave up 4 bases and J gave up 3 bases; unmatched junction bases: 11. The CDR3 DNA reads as TGTGCCAGCAGCTCCGGCCCCACTAGCGGGGGCAGCTACGAGCAGTACTTC. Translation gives CASSSGPTSGGSYEQYF.

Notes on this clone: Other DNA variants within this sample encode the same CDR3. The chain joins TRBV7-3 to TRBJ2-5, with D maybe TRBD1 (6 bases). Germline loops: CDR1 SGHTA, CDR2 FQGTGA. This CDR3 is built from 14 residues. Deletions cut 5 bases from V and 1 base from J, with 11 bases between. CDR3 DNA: TGTGCCAGCAGCCCTACAGGGCTCCAAGAGACCCAGTACTTC. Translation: CASSPTGLQETQYF.

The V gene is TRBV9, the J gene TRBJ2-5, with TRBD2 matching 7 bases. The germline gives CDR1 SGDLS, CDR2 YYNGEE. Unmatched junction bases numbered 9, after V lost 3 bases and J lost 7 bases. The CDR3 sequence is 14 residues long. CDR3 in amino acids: CASSGNSGGRTQYF. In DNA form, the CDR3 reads TGTGCCAGCAGCGGAAATAGCGGCGGGAGGACCCAGTACTTC.

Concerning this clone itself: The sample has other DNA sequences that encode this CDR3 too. CDR3 nucleotide sequence: TGTGCCAGTAGCCGACAGGGGTCGACAGATACGCAGTATTTT. It is translated as CASSRQGSTDTQYF. The V gene is TRBV19, the J gene TRBJ2-3; 8 nucleotides line up with TRBD1. From germline, CDR1 is LNHDA and CDR2 SQIVND (reference sequence). There are 14 residues in the CDR3. With V trimmed by 6 bases and J by 3 bases, 5 bases remained unmatched.

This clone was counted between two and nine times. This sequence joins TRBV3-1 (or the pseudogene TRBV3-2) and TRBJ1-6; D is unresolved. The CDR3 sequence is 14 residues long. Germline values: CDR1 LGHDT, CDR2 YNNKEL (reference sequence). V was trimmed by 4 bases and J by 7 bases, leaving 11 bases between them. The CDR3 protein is CASSLTDGNSPLHF. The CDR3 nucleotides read TGTGCCAGCAGCCTAACCGACGGGAATTCACCCCTCCACTTT.

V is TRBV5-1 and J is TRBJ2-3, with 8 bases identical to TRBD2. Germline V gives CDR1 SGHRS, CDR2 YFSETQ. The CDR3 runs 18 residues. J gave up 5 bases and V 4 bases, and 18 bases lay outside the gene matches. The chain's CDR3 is CASSRGGRGRGAGDTQYF. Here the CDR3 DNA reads TGCGCCAGCAGCCGTGGCGGCCGGGGGCGGGGGGCCGGAGATACGCAGTATTTT.

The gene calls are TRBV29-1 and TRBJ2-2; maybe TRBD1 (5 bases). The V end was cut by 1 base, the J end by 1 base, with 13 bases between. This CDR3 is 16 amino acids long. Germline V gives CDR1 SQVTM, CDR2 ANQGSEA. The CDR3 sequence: CSVEGDSPENTGELFF. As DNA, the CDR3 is TGCAGCGTTGAAGGAGACAGTCCCGAGAACACCGGGGAGCTGTTTTTT.

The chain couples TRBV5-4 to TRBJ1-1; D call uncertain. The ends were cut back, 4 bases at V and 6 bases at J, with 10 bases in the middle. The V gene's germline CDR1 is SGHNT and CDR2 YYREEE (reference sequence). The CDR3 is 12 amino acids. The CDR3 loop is CASSLVDAEAFF. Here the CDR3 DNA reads TGTGCCAGCAGCCTTGTAGATGCTGAAGCTTTCTTT.

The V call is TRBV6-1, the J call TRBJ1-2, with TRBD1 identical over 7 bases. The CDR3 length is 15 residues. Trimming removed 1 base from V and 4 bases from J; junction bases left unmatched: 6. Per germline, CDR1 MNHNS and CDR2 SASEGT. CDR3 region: CASSEGQGYGYGYTF. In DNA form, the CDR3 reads TGTGCCAGCAGTGAAGGACAGGGCTATGGCTATGGCTACACCTTC.

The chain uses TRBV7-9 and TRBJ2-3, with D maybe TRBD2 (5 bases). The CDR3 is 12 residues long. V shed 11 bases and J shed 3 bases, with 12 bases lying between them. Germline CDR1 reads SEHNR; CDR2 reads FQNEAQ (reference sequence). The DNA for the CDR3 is TGTGCCCTGAGTAGGACTACAGATACGCAGTATTTT. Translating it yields CALSRTTDTQYF.

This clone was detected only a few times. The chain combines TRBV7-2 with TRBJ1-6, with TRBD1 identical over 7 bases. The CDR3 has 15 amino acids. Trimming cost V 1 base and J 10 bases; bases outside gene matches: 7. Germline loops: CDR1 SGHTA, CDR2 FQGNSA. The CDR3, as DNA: TGTGCCAGCAGCTTAGAAATCGGACAGGTCTCACCCCTCCACTTT. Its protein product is CASSLEIGQVSPLHF.

CDR3 DNA sequence: TGTGCCAGCAGCTTTTACGGGGGTAACACCGGGGAGCTGTTTTTT. It codes for CASSFYGGNTGELFF. The chain carries TRBV7-2 and TRBJ2-2, with a tentative D call TRBD2 (6 bases). The CDR3 is made up of 15 amino acids. The germline V gene has CDR1 SGHTA and CDR2 FQGNSA. V gave up 3 bases and J gave up 2 bases, with 10 bases separating them.

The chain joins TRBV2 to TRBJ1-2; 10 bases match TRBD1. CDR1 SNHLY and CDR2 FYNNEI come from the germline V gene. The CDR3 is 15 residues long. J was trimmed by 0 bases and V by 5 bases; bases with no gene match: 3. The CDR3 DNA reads TGTGCCAGCAGTAGGGACAGGGGTACTAACTATGGCTACACCTTC. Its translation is CASSRDRGTNYGYTF.

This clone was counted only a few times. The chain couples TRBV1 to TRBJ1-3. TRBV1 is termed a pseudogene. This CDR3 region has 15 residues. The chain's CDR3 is CTSSPPLAAGNTIYF. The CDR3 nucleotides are TGCACCAGCAGCCCCCCCTTAGCAGCAGGAAACACCATATATTTT.

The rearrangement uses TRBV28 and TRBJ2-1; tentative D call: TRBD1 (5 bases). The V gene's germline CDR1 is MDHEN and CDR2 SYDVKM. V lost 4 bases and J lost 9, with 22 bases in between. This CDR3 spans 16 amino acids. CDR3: CASSSLRAKGDSEQFF. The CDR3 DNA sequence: TGTGCCAGCAGTTCCCTCCGGGCCAAGGGCGACAGTGAGCAGTTCTTC.

CDR3 DNA: TGTGCCAGCGGGCTTCCCGACAGGGCCTCTGGGGCCAACGTCCTGACTTTC. Translated: CASGLPDRASGANVLTF. The chain employs TRBV5-4 and TRBJ2-6, with 7 bases matching TRBD1. There are 17 residues in the CDR3. In germline, CDR1 is SGHNT, CDR2 YYREEE (reference sequence). The V gene end was trimmed by 7 bases and the J gene end by 0 bases; junction bases not matched to a gene: 10.

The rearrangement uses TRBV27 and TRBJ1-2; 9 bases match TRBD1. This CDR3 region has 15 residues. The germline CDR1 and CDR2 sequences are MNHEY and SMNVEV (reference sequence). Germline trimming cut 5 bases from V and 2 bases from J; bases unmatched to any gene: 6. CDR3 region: CASSTGQGKNYGYTF. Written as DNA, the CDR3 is TGTGCCAGCAGTACAGGACAGGGGAAGAACTATGGCTACACCTTC.

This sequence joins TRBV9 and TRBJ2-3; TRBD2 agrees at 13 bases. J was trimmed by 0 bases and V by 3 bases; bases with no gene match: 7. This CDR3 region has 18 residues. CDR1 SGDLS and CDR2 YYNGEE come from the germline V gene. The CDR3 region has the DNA TGTGCCAGCAGCGCCTATCGGACTAGCGGGGGTAGCACAGATACGCAGTATTTT. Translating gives CASSAYRTSGGSTDTQYF.